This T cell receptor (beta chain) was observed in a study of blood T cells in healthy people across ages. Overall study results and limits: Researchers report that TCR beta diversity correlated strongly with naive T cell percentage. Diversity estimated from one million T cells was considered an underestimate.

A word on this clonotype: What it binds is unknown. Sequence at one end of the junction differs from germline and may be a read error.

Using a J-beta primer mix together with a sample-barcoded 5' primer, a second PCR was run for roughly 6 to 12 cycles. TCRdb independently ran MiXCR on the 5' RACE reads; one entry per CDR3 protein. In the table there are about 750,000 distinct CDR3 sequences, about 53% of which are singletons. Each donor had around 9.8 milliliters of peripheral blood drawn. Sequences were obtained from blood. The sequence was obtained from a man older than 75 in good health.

CDR3 sequence: CASGFGSGSYNGQFF. The CDR3, as DNA: TGTGCTAGTGGTTTCGGTAGCGGCTCCTACAATGGGCAGTTCTTC. The genes are TRBV12-5 and TRBJ2-1, with a possible D match to TRBD2 (6 bases). Germline V CDR1 and CDR2: LGHNT, FRNRAP. This CDR3 comprises 15 residues.